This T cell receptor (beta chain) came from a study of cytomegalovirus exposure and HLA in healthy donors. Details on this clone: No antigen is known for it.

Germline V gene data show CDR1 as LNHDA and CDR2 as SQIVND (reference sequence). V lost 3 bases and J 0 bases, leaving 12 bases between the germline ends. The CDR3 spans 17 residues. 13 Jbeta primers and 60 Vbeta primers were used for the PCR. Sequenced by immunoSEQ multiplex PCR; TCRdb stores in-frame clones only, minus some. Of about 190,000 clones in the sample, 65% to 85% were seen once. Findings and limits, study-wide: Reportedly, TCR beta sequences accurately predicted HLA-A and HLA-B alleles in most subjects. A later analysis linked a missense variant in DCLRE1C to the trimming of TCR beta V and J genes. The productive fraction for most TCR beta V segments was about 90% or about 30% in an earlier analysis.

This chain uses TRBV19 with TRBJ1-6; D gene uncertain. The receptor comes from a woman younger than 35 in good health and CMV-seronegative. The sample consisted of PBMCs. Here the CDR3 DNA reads TGTGCCAGTAGTATTAACGTCGGGAGCTCCTATAATTCACCCCTCCACTTT. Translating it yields CASSINVGSSYNSPLHF.